The clone carrying this T cell receptor beta chain has more than one count but fewer than ten. Its antigen is still unknown. Nominally healthy donors provided the samples, though records likely missed some immune exposures. The data were obtained in a study of cytomegalovirus exposure and HLA in healthy donors. About the study: A prior study identified 110 million or so unique TCR beta sequences from 200 million or so T cells. Points from the study as a whole: In a later analysis, TCR association rates varied by HLA locus: DRB1 most, HLA-C fewest. For most subjects, TCR beta sequences were reported to predict HLA-A and HLA-B alleles with accuracy.

PCR amplification relied on 60 Vbeta primers (plus 13 Jbeta primers). Generated by immunoSEQ multiplex PCR, the TCRdb table keeps only in-frame clones and is missing some. The sample lists about 150,000 clones; 60% to 85% were seen once. Germline CDR1 reads SEHNR; CDR2 reads FQNEAQ (reference sequence). V was shortened by 1 base and J by 2 bases, with 9 bases between the two germline ends. The CDR3 spans 14 residues. Sample: PBMCs. The TCR sequence derives from a woman in her thirties or forties in good health and CMV-seronegative. The rearrangement uses TRBV7-9 and TRBJ2-7, with TRBD1 as a possible D gene (5 bases). In DNA form, the CDR3 reads TGTGCCAGCAGCTTAGTACCCAGGGCCTACGAGCAGTACTTC. Translation: CASSLVPRAYEQYF.